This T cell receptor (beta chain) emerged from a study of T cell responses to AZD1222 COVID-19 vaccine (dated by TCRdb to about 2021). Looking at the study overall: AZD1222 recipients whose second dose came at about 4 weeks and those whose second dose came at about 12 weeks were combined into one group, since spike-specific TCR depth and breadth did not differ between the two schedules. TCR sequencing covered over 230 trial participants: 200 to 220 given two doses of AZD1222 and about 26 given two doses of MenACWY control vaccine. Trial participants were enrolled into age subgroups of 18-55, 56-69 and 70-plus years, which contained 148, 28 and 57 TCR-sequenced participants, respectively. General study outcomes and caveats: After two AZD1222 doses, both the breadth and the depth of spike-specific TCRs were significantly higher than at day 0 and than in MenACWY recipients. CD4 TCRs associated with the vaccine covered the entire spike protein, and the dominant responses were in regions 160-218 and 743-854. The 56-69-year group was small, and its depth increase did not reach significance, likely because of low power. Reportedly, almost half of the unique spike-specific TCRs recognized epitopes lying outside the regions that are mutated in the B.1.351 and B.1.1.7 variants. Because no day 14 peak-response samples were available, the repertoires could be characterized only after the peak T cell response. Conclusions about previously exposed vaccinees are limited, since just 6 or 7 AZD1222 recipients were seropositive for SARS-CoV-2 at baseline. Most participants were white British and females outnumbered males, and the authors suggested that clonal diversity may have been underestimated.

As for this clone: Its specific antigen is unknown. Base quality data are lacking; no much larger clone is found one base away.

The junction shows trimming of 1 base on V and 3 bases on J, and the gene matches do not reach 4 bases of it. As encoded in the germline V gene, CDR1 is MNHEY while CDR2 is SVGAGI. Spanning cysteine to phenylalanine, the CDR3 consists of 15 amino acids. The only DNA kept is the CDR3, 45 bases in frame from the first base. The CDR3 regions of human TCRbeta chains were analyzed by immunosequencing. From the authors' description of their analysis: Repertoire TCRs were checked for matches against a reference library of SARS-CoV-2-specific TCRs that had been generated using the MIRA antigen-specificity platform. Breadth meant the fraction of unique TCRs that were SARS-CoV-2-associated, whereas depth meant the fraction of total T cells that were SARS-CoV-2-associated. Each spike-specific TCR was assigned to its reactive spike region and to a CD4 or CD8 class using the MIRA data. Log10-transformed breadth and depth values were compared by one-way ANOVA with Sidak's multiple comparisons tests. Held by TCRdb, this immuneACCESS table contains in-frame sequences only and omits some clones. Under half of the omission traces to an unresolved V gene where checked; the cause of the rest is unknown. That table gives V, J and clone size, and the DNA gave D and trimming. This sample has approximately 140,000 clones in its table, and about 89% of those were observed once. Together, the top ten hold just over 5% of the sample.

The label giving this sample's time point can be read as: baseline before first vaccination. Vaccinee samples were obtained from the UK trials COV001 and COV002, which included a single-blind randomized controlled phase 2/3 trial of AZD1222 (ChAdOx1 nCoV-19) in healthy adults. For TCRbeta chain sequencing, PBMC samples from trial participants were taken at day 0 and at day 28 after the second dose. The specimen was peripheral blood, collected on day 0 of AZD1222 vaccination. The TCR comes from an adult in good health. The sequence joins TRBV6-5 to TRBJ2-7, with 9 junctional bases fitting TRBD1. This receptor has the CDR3 CASSYLGQGNYEQYF. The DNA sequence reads TGTGCCAGCAGTTACTTGGGACAGGGTAACTACGAGCAGTACTTC.